A selection of T cell receptor beta chains follows, all from one sample in a study of cytomegalovirus exposure and HLA in healthy donors. Here immunoSEQ multiplex PCR was the method, and the copy in TCRdb shows in-frame clones only, minus some. The sample has hundreds of thousands of clones; 76% are singletons. The sample was PBMCs. The receptors here all came from a man aged 18-30 years in good health and CMV-seronegative. Each CDR3 is given with its conserved first and last residue. D genes are given only for firm matches.

D gene: .; V gene: TRBV9; CDR3 length: 12; J gene: TRBJ2-1; CDR3 protein: CASSGGTHEQFF
D gene: .; V gene: TRBV7-8; CDR3 length: 16; J gene: TRBJ2-1; CDR3 protein: CASRPLRGKAGNEQFF
D gene: .; V gene: TRBV5-1; CDR3 length: 14; J gene: TRBJ1-1; CDR3 protein: CASSLASGNTEAFF
D gene: TRBD1; V gene: TRBV7-9; CDR3 length: 16; J gene: TRBJ1-4; CDR3 protein: CASSSRDRGPGEKLFF
D gene: TRBD2; V gene: TRBV19; CDR3 length: 18; J gene: TRBJ2-3; CDR3 protein: CASSTPQRAGGPTDTQYF
D gene: TRBD2; V gene: TRBV6-1; CDR3 length: 15; J gene: TRBJ2-5; CDR3 protein: CASSDKRTSGETQYF
D gene: TRBD2; V gene: TRBV5-1; CDR3 length: 16; J gene: TRBJ2-5; CDR3 protein: CASSFDAGRVLETQYF
D gene: TRBD2; V gene: TRBV4-2; CDR3 length: 18; J gene: TRBJ2-7; CDR3 protein: CASSQGTSGSGLPYEQYF
D gene: .; V gene: TRBV28; CDR3 length: 11; J gene: TRBJ1-1; CDR3 protein: CASSLSGKAFF
D gene: TRBD2; V gene: TRBV11-2; CDR3 length: 18; J gene: TRBJ2-7; CDR3 protein: CASSLDLAGGSIFYEQYF
D gene: .; V gene: TRBV30; CDR3 length: 15; J gene: TRBJ1-4; CDR3 protein: CAWSTPGHLNEKLFF
D gene: .; V gene: TRBV28; CDR3 length: 16; J gene: TRBJ2-1; CDR3 protein: CASSSPEGTPYNEQFF
D gene: .; V gene: TRBV12-5; CDR3 length: 10; J gene: TRBJ2-7; CDR3 protein: CARAANEQYF
D gene: .; V gene: TRBV5-1; CDR3 length: 15; J gene: TRBJ1-2; CDR3 protein: CASSSSGGPNYGYTF
D gene: .; V gene: TRBV19; CDR3 length: 16; J gene: TRBJ2-6; CDR3 protein: CASSRAGFRGANVLTF
D gene: TRBD1; V gene: TRBV6-6; CDR3 length: 13; J gene: TRBJ2-1; CDR3 protein: CASSKGQGAPTIF
D gene: TRBD1; V gene: TRBV25-1; CDR3 length: 16; J gene: TRBJ1-2; CDR3 protein: CASSDVLQGVDYGYTF
D gene: TRBD1; V gene: TRBV28; CDR3 length: 15; J gene: TRBJ2-7; CDR3 protein: CASSSSGTGNYEQYF
D gene: TRBD2; V gene: TRBV2; CDR3 length: 16; J gene: TRBJ2-1; CDR3 protein: CASSFLTSGRWNEQFF
D gene: .; V gene: TRBV15; CDR3 length: 15; J gene: TRBJ1-1; CDR3 protein: CATSRSRQMNTEAFF
D gene: TRBD2; V gene: TRBV5-1; CDR3 length: 15; J gene: TRBJ2-1; CDR3 protein: CASSFLAGAYNEQFF
D gene: .; V gene: TRBV6-5; CDR3 length: 16; J gene: TRBJ2-7; CDR3 protein: CASSSTRSGPSYEQYF
D gene: .; V gene: TRBV15; CDR3 length: 15; J gene: TRBJ2-3; CDR3 protein: CATSRQVASSDTQYF
D gene: .; V gene: TRBV9; CDR3 length: 13; J gene: TRBJ2-7; CDR3 protein: CASSPPTGGEQYF
D gene: .; V gene: TRBV29-1; CDR3 length: 13; J gene: TRBJ1-5; CDR3 protein: CSVEPGINQPQHF
D gene: TRBD2; V gene: TRBV18; CDR3 length: 15; J gene: TRBJ2-2; CDR3 protein: CASSWTSGNTGELFF
D gene: TRBD1; V gene: TRBV4-1; CDR3 length: 18; J gene: TRBJ1-3; CDR3 protein: CASSRPGQGVLGGNTIYF
D gene: .; V gene: TRBV2; CDR3 length: 15; J gene: TRBJ1-6; CDR3 protein: CASSDSRDYNSPLHF
D gene: TRBD2; V gene: TRBV27; CDR3 length: 15; J gene: TRBJ2-1; CDR3 protein: CASSLSGTSVPEQFF
D gene: TRBD2; V gene: TRBV2; CDR3 length: 18; J gene: TRBJ2-1; CDR3 protein: CASSWSRLAGTSYNEQFF
D gene: TRBD1; V gene: TRBV7-4; CDR3 length: 15; J gene: TRBJ2-3; CDR3 protein: CASSFGQGSTDTQYF
D gene: .; V gene: TRBV2; CDR3 length: 14; J gene: .; CDR3 protein: CASRAGQRSYEQYF
D gene: TRBD2; V gene: TRBV7-9; CDR3 length: 19; J gene: TRBJ2-1; CDR3 protein: CASSLNPLAGPSSYNEQFF
D gene: TRBD1; V gene: TRBV9; CDR3 length: 14; J gene: TRBJ2-3; CDR3 protein: CASSVDRGADTQYF
D gene: .; V gene: TRBV2; CDR3 length: 16; J gene: TRBJ1-1; CDR3 protein: CASSENRVSLNTEAFF
D gene: .; V gene: TRBV9; CDR3 length: 15; J gene: TRBJ2-5; CDR3 protein: CASSSQSGYQETQYF
D gene: TRBD1; V gene: TRBV4-2; CDR3 length: 16; J gene: TRBJ2-1; CDR3 protein: CASSQEGDSPYNEQFF
D gene: .; V gene: TRBV4-1; CDR3 length: 11; J gene: TRBJ2-1; CDR3 protein: CASSQASYRFF
D gene: TRBD1; V gene: TRBV28; CDR3 length: 15; J gene: TRBJ1-1; CDR3 protein: CASSLGGTGQTEAFF
D gene: TRBD2; V gene: TRBV19; CDR3 length: 17; J gene: TRBJ2-7; CDR3 protein: CASTSGLAGESGYEQYF
D gene: TRBD2; V gene: TRBV19; CDR3 length: 16; J gene: TRBJ2-7; CDR3 protein: CASSIEGLAGEYEQYF
D gene: TRBD1; V gene: TRBV5-8; CDR3 length: 15; J gene: TRBJ1-2; CDR3 protein: CASSRAGTGGYGYTF
D gene: TRBD2; V gene: TRBV11-2; CDR3 length: 16; J gene: TRBJ2-7; CDR3 protein: CASSLHPSGNSYEQYF
D gene: .; V gene: TRBV6-1; CDR3 length: 13; J gene: TRBJ1-2; CDR3 protein: CASSFTGNYGYTF
D gene: TRBD1; V gene: TRBV30; CDR3 length: 14; J gene: TRBJ2-5; CDR3 protein: CAWNRDRGLPTQYF
D gene: TRBD2; V gene: TRBV6-5; CDR3 length: 14; J gene: TRBJ2-7; CDR3 protein: CASSAGTSGRQQYF
D gene: .; V gene: TRBV28; CDR3 length: 15; J gene: TRBJ2-2; CDR3 protein: CASSYRPLRTGELFF
D gene: .; V gene: TRBV6-1; CDR3 length: 14; J gene: TRBJ1-5; CDR3 protein: CASSELNSNQPQHF
D gene: TRBD2; V gene: TRBV7-9; CDR3 length: 16; J gene: TRBJ2-1; CDR3 protein: CASSPPGLAVYNEQFF
D gene: TRBD1; V gene: TRBV5-1; CDR3 length: 16; J gene: TRBJ1-1; CDR3 protein: CASSFTGTDQGTEAFF